In this sample, the clone carrying this T cell receptor beta chain turned up once. The antigen is unknown. A far larger clone is just one base off, so this is likely a read error. The sample contains more than one DNA sequence encoding this CDR3. Recent vaccinations or acute infections were absent in the healthy HIV-negative adult donors. V gave up 6 bases and J gave up 8 bases, with 20 bases separating them. This CDR3 is built from 15 residues. The germline V gene has CDR1 MNHEY and CDR2 SMNVEV (reference sequence). Some clones are missing from TCRdb's copy, which holds only in-frame ones; the method was immunoSEQ multiplex PCR. The data hold about 640,000 clones, with more than 70% observed a single time. This sample is drawn from a study of shared clonotypes between healthy human individuals. Regarding the study as a whole: Sorted-subset samples were not fully sequenced, rarefaction indicated. Researchers sampled only blood; tissue repertoires likely differ. What limited the represented genetic and exposure-history diversity was the small number of donors.

V gene TRBV27 combines with J gene TRBJ1-5; D not resolved. This clonotype originated in a woman aged 30 to 39 in good health. Specimen: memory CD4+ T cells sorted from blood. As for subset: CD45RA-negative fraction. The CDR3 nucleotides read TGTGCCAGCAGCCCTCCCGGGGTGCCAGTAGAGCCCCAGCATTTT. This translates into CASSPPGVPVEPQHF.